This TCR beta chain was captured in a study of blood T cell repertoires in COVID-19. Study in general: COVID-19 samples from acute and convalescent phases originated in the United States, Italy and Spain. PBMCs, B-cell-depleted T cells, or T cells provided the cDNA or gDNA that made up the material.

Per the original data handling: Reference gene primer amplification gave nucleated cell count estimates. The data were produced by immunoSEQ multiplex PCR, yet TCRdb's version contains in-frame clones alone and is incomplete. The V and J calls and the clone size are those of that table, but D and trimming were determined from the DNA. The table includes approximately 120,000 clones, about 87% detected once. From germline, CDR1 is SEHNR and CDR2 FQNEAQ (reference sequence). The CDR3 spans 17 residues. Trimming removed 5 bases from V and 8 bases from J; junction bases left unmatched: 15. The sequencing sample was made of peripheral blood. This receptor was obtained from a human donor in a cohort sampled during active COVID-19. The genes are TRBV7-9 and TRBJ1-4, with 9 positions matching TRBD1. CDR3 coding DNA: TGTGCCAGCAGCGACCGGGACAGGGCGCTTTACGGGGAAAAACTGTTTTTT. Its protein product is CASSDRDRALYGEKLFF.